This T cell receptor beta chain emerged from a study of identical twins (dated by TCRdb to between 2015 and 2016). The study in broad terms: TCR alpha and beta repertoires from monozygotic twins, unrelated adults of various ages and cord blood were deep-sequenced to test whether fetal clonotypes persist. To rule out contamination, replicate twin experiments were performed at different times with different library preparation protocols.

Every donor was a healthy Caucasian. The researchers also sequenced three unrelated adults who were not twins: a male aged 18 to 29, a male aged 50 to 60, and a female aged 50 to 60. Miltenyi CD45RO+ enrichment and human naive T-cell isolation kits were used to isolate memory (CD45RO+) and naive T cells from PBMC. This clonotype was recorded a few times. This receptor's antigen is unknown. No base-level quality is on record; no much larger clone is a single base apart. The CDR3 numbers 12 residues from cysteine through phenylalanine. CDR3 DNA is the only sequence kept; it has 36 bases, read in frame from the first base. V loses 3 bases of germline sequence and J loses 7 bases, and the interval between the two ends is 6 bases. CDR1 LNHDA and CDR2 SQIVND are derived from the germline V gene (reference sequence). The research as a whole found: Abundant cord blood beta clonotypes carried fewer insertions; young adult naive repertoires showed a weaker similar trend, while memory repertoires showed none. Conclusions relied on cross-sectional statistical analysis, since the same donors could not be followed over many years. Recombination models systematically underestimated out-of-frame TCR alpha sharing in monozygotic twins but agreed with sharing between unrelated individuals. Compared with coincidental sharing between unrelated individuals, an excess of low generation-probability sequences was observed among out-of-frame TCR alpha sequences shared between twins. The excess sharing between twins in beta out-of-frame sequences was weaker because fewer shared sequences reduced the signal-to-noise ratio. Invariant T cells such as MAIT and iNKT could partly confound zero-insertion analyses, though diverse VJ usage argued against this for most clonotypes.

Library preparation employed 5' RACE. The sequencing machine was an Illumina HiSeq 2000. Template switching added a universal primer binding site, and the final cDNA carried a unique molecular identifier that allowed TCR cDNA molecules to be counted accurately. Specific primers in the conserved constant-segment region were used to synthesize first-strand cDNA for TCR alpha and beta chains. To control for contamination, each cDNA library was double barcoded with a SMART-Mk sample barcode plus Illumina barcodes. TruSeq adapter sequences and Illumina sample barcodes were added in two successive PCR steps. The Illumina HiSeq platform was used with custom primers to sequence TCR alpha and beta cDNA libraries. For the original study's pipeline: Unique molecular identifiers were extracted from raw reads with MiGEC, and CDR3 positions were determined with MiXCR. Recombination models were inferred per individual with the repgenHMM and IGoR tools using an EM algorithm. Shared clonotypes were analyzed with the tcR package in R, and sharing was normalized by the product of cloneset sizes. Out-of-frame nonproductive sequences were analyzed to study raw recombination free of thymic and clonal selection effects. Using fastp at Q25 and MiXCR, TCRdb reprocessed the public reads and kept productive beta chains. Each CDR3 protein gets just one entry, which takes the most common genes and DNA from the rows behind it. The V and J calls and clone size come from TCRdb's table, not from the authors' own analysis. This sample has some 710,000 distinct CDR3 sequences in its table, and around 6% of those were observed once. 1.5% to 2% of the sample belongs to the ten largest clones.

The sequenced material came from naive T cells sorted from blood. The sample's cell subset or site, from its label and the paper: cells isolated with a human naive T-cell isolation kit. The rearranged segments are TRBV19 and TRBJ2-2; perhaps TRBD2 is the D gene, with 6 bases matching. The TCR sequence derives from a man between 18 and 35 years old in good health. The DNA is as follows: TGTGCCAGTAGTATGGGGGGCGGGGAGCTGTTTTTT. Its protein product is CASSMGGGELFF.